The TCR beta chain under discussion was sequenced for a study of blood T cell repertoires in COVID-19. Study in general: Sites across the United States, Italy and Spain contributed samples from acute and convalescent COVID-19. T cells, B-cell-depleted T cells, or PBMCs provided the cDNA or gDNA that served as material.

V lost 3 bases to trimming and J lost 5 bases, with 8 bases between them. CDR3 length: 12 amino acids. In the authors' methods: From reference gene primer amplification, estimates of nucleated cell counts were derived. Assay used: immunoSEQ multiplex PCR; TCRdb lists only in-frame clones, some missing. V and J calls and clone size come straight from that table; D and trimming were deduced from the DNA. Among some 200,000 clones listed, roughly 80% were seen once. In Seattle, patients joined the study during active infection and were tracked longitudinally. The chain has TRBV12-3 or TRBV12-4 and TRBJ2-7; no clear D gene. Sequencing was done on a sample of peripheral blood. This sequence originates from a woman older than 75 with COVID-19, enrolled during active disease. The CDR3 protein is CASSFVQNEQYF. The DNA of the CDR3 is TGTGCCAGCAGTTTCGTGCAGAACGAGCAGTACTTC.